The table lists the clone carrying this T cell receptor beta chain with a few counts. The sample is drawn from a study of early T cells in non-severe SARS-CoV-2 infection. TCRdb called the 5' RACE reads again in MiXCR, with one record for every CDR3 protein. The sample records some 87,000 distinct CDR3 sequences, over 10% being singletons. Looked up from germline, CDR1 is SQVTM and CDR2 is ANQGSEA. The CDR3 has 13 residues. With 3 bases removed from V and 5 bases from J, the gap between germline ends came to 12 bases. Input material: whole blood. The chain joins TRBV29-1 to TRBJ2-3; D may be TRBD2 (6 bases). This TCR came from an adult who was a healthcare worker with PCR-confirmed SARS-CoV-2 infection or an uninfected control (not recorded which). In DNA form, the CDR3 reads TGCAGCGTTGATCAGGGAGGTAAAGATACGCAGTATTTT. Its translation: CSVDQGGKDTQYF.